Listed here is a single TCR beta chain. The sample comes from a study of blood T cell repertoires in COVID-19. Libraries were prepared by immunoSEQ multiplex PCR; TCRdb keeps only in-frame clonotypes and omits some of them. The table records 130,000 to 150,000 clones, 87% of them present only once. J lost 10 bases, V lost 4 bases, and 11 bases had no gene match. This CDR3 region has 14 residues. In germline, CDR1 is SGDLS, CDR2 YYNGEE. This chain connects TRBV9 to TRBJ2-4; TRBD2 matches 7 bases. This TCR derives from a woman between 40 and 50 years old with acute or convalescent COVID-19. The sequencing input was peripheral blood. In DNA form, the CDR3 reads TGTGCCAGCAGCTCTTGGTTGAGGGAGGGGATTCAGTACTTC. It is translated as CASSSWLREGIQYF.